This is a list of T cell receptor beta chains from one sample in a study of early T cells in non-severe SARS-CoV-2 infection. TCRdb fed the 5' RACE reads into MiXCR, producing one record per CDR3 protein. The sample carries approximately 76,000 distinct CDR3 sequences, under 15% recorded once. The sequencing input was whole blood. The receptors originated from an adult who was a healthcare worker with PCR-confirmed SARS-CoV-2 infection or an uninfected control (not recorded which). Each CDR3 is given with its conserved first and last residue. Fields, in order: V gene, D gene, CDR3 protein. The D gene is left open where the match is weak.

>TRBV27|-
CASSFLVGEQFF
>TRBV5-6|TRBD1
CASSSTGAYYGYTF
>TRBV7-2|-
CASSSSDRRSSYEQYF
>TRBV20-1|-
CSASWYLGSYNEQFF
>TRBV19|-
CASSIPATKVLGANVLTF
>TRBV28|-
CASSDTLRETQYF
>TRBV7-9|TRBD1
CASSYPGTGNQETQYF
>TRBV7-9|TRBD1
CASSTSRTGLREKLFF
>TRBV5-4|TRBD2
CASSSTKRGATDTQYF
>TRBV27|TRBD2
CASSSLAGGLGEQYF
>TRBV7-2|-
CASSYDLSENTIYF
>TRBV11-2|TRBD1
CASNSLGLPGQANTGELFF
>TRBV29-1|TRBD1
CSVGTGSFDEQYF
>TRBV10-2|-
CASSEGGFGNQPQHF
>TRBV4-1|-
CASSQEWRGLAYEQYF
>TRBV10-3|TRBD1
CAIKGRDRAYSGANVLTF
>TRBV29-1|-
CSAYYEQYF
>TRBV7-9|-
CASSLTKNEQFF
>TRBV11-2|-
CASSHSGLYEQYF
>TRBV12-3/TRBV12-4|TRBD2
CASSPGLAGNNEQFF
>TRBV6-4|-
CASSDPAGHLCLQNIQYF
>TRBV9|-
CASTSGDGYNSPLHF
>TRBV6-2/TRBV6-3|TRBD1
CASSTTGFNYEQYF
>TRBV10-3|TRBD1
CAINTDRGPGYTF
>TRBV7-2|TRBD2
CASSKDRLAGNNEQFF
>TRBV6-5|-
CASRESGNTIYF
>TRBV7-6|-
CASSLLPVTHRANPNQPQHF
>TRBV7-2|TRBD2
CASSSLTSGRPYEQYF
>TRBV27|TRBD1
CASSSAGQGAREQYF
>TRBV27|TRBD1
CASSPNRGRGTQYF
>TRBV30|-
CAWSLGGRGGYTF
>TRBV6-2/TRBV6-3|-
CASSRGRGLWDEQFF
>TRBV12-3/TRBV12-4|TRBD1
CASSTKDRGDQPQHF
>TRBV11-2|TRBD1
CASSLGDRDNEKLFF
>TRBV27|TRBD1
CASWRLGQLYEQYF
>TRBV21-1|-
CASSTEPGQYF
>TRBV3-2|-
CAMSGECDYYEQYF
>TRBV28|-
CASTRWGQGSDTF
>TRBV7-6|-
CASSSGDGTYNEQFF
>TRBV18|-
CASSPRGDTGELFF
>TRBV4-2|TRBD1
CASSPQPGGFLYGYTF
>TRBV18|-
CASSPPSQEGQYF
>TRBV29-1|-
CSVEARTDQETQYF
>TRBV2|-
CATRRNSYEQYF
>TRBV7-9|-
CASSNGPYEQYF
>TRBV10-3|TRBD1
CAINEDSGTGRIGELFF
>TRBV29-1|-
CSVAGNLNTEAFF
>TRBV11-2|-
CASSLGETQYF
>TRBV6-2/TRBV6-3|-
CASTTGPSFYEQYF
>TRBV11-2|TRBD1
CASSPGGAYEQYF
>TRBV12-3/TRBV12-4|TRBD2
CASSGGTSGSTDTQYF
>TRBV28|-
CASSLSGGDYNEQFF
>TRBV29-1|-
CSVSPLSKNIQYF